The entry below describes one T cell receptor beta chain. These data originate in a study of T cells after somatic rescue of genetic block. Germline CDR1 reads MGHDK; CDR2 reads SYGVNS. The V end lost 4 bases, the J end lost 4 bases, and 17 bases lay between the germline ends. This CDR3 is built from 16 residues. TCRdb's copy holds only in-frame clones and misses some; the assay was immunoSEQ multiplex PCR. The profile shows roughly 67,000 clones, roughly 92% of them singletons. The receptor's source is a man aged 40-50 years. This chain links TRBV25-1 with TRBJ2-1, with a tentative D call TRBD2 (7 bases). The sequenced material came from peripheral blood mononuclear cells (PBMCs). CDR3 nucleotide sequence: TGTGCCAGCAGTGGGGGGCTAGCGGAGAGTTACAATGAGCAGTTCTTC. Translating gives CASSGGLAESYNEQFF.